These 4 T cell receptor beta chains share one sample of origin, sequenced in a study of cytomegalovirus exposure and HLA in healthy donors. The PCR was carried out with 60 Vbeta primers and 13 Jbeta primers. The method was immunoSEQ multiplex PCR; TCRdb's version includes in-frame clones alone and lacks a portion of them. The table has some 190,000 clones, 81% seen once. The sample was PBMCs. The origin of the receptors is a middle-aged man in good health and CMV-seropositive.

This clone showed up just a few times. The chain combines TRBV5-1 with TRBJ1-2; 7 bases map to TRBD1. V was pared by 2 bases and J by 10 bases, with 14 bases of the junction left unmatched. Germline V gene data show CDR1 as SGHRS and CDR2 as YFSETQ. The CDR3 loop spans 15 amino acids. CDR3 sequence (DNA): TGCGCCAGCAGCTTACTTAGGGACAGACCAAGGCACTACACCTTC. This encodes CASSLLRDRPRHYTF. Combining the CDR3 with reference TRBV5-1 and TRBJ1-2 gives the whole variable domain KAGVTQTPRYLIKTRGQQVTLSCSPISGHRSVSWYQQTPGQGLQFLFEYFSETQRNKGNFPGRFSGRQFSNSRSEMNVSTLELGDSALYLCASSLLRDRPRHYTFGSGTRLTVV.

J is TRBJ1-4 and V is TRBV5-1; a possible D gene is TRBD1 (6 bases). Trimming removed 1 base from V and 7 bases from J, with 8 bases in between. The CDR3 contains 13 residues. Germline V gives CDR1 SGHRS, CDR2 YFSETQ. The chain's CDR3 is CASSLTGLEKLFF. The CDR3 DNA reads as TGCGCCAGCAGCTTGACAGGGCTTGAAAAACTGTTTTTT.

This clone is a singleton in its sample. The V and J genes are TRBV7-8 and TRBJ1-1; D remains unclear. V shed 5 bases and J shed 3 bases, with 13 bases lying between them. The CDR3 runs 14 residues. Germline assignment: CDR1 SGHVS and CDR2 FQNEAQ. The CDR3 DNA reads as TGTGCCAGCAGCCCCAGCGGAAGGGACACTGAAGCTTTCTTT. As protein: CASSPSGRDTEAFF.

Only a few counts were recorded for this clone. This sample also contains other DNA sequences that code for the same CDR3. The chain carries TRBV7-6 and TRBJ2-5; 9 bases map to TRBD2. Germline values: CDR1 SGHVS, CDR2 FNYEAQ. Trimming took 2 bases from V and 2 from J; bases not matched to a gene: 6. The length of the CDR3 is 16 residues. The CDR3 here is CASSLFVLAGQETQYF. For the CDR3, the DNA is TGTGCCAGCAGCTTATTTGTCCTAGCGGGGCAAGAGACCCAGTACTTC.